This T cell receptor beta chain was captured in a study of identical twins. Findings and limits, study-wide: Potential partial confounding of zero-insertion analyses by invariant MAIT and iNKT cells was noted. Not following the same donors, the study drew its conclusions from cross-sectional statistical analysis. Cord blood's abundant beta clonotypes had fewer insertions, unlike memory repertoires. Models underestimated out-of-frame TCR alpha sharing in monozygotic twins.

TCRdb itself ran the 5' RACE reads through MiXCR, one entry per CDR3 protein. This table has around 1.7 million distinct CDR3 sequences, 25% to 35% appearing once. A word on this clonotype: The antigen remains undetermined.

Sample: cord blood. This clonotype originated in a newborn girl in good health.

Here the CDR3 reads CASSPVPGPITYSNQPQHF. The CDR3 region has the DNA TGTGCCAGCAGCCCGGTACCGGGACCGATTACTTATAGCAATCAGCCCCAGCATTTT. The chain joins TRBV5-5 to TRBJ1-5, with D possibly being TRBD1 (5 bases). Germline-derived CDR1 and CDR2 are SGHKS and YYEKEE (reference sequence). The length of the CDR3 is 19 residues. The V and J ends lost 4 bases and 0 bases respectively, with 23 bases between them.